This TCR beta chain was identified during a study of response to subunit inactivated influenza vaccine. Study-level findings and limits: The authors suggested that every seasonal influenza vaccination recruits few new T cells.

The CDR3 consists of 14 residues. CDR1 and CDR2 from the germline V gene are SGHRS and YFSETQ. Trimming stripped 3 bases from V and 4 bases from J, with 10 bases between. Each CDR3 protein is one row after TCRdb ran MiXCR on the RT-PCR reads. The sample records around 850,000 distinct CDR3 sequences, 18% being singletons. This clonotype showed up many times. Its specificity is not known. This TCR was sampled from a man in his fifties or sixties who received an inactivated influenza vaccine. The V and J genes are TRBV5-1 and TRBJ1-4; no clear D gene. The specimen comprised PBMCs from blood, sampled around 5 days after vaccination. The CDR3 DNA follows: TGCGCCAGCAGCTCGGGTGTCCTTAATGAAAAACTGTTTTTT. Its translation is CASSSGVLNEKLFF. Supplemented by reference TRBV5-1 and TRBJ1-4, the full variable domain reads KAGVTQTPRYLIKTRGQQVTLSCSPISGHRSVSWYQQTPGQGLQFLFEYFSETQRNKGNFPGRFSGRQFSNSRSEMNVSTLELGDSALYLCASSSGVLNEKLFFGSGTQLSVL.